This TCR beta chain is from a study of cytomegalovirus exposure and HLA in healthy donors. Whole-study findings and limits: For most TCR sequences rarity was the rule, although some public TCRs occurred in many donors.

The assay was immunoSEQ multiplex PCR, and TCRdb's table has in-frame clones only and misses some. This table has around 160,000 clones, roughly nine tenths appearing once. Worth noting for this clone: Its target is unknown.

The V and J ends lost 5 bases and 10 bases, in that order; junction bases with no gene match: 8. This CDR3 is 13 amino acids long. The germline V gene encodes CDR1 SGHTA and CDR2 FQGNSA. This sequence originates from a woman under 30 in good health and CMV-seropositive. The sample taken for sequencing was PBMCs. The chain combines TRBV7-2 with TRBJ1-2; 9 bases align to TRBD1. The CDR3 loop reads CASSPGQGKSYTF. The CDR3 region has the DNA TGTGCCAGCAGCCCCGGACAGGGGAAGTCCTACACCTTC.